This is a list of T cell receptor beta chains from one sample in a study of cytomegalovirus exposure and HLA in healthy donors. Sequencing was performed with immunoSEQ multiplex PCR; in TCRdb, only in-frame clones are kept and a portion is missing. The sample has about 200,000 clones; approximately 81% are singletons. Sequenced material: PBMCs. These receptors were collected from a man under 40 in good health and CMV-seronegative. CDR3s include the opening cysteine and the closing phenylalanine or tryptophan. D genes are given only for firm matches. Size is stated for part of the rows, as once, few or many counts, or as a class when the clone is expanded.

D	V	J	size	CDR3	DNA
.	TRBV27	TRBJ2-2	.	CASSLGQNTGELFF	TGTGCCAGCAGTTTAGGGCAGAACACCGGGGAGCTGTTTTTT
TRBD1	TRBV7-9	TRBJ1-1	.	CASSSDRVLMNTEAFF	TGTGCCAGCAGCTCCGACAGGGTACTGATGAACACTGAAGCTTTCTTT
.	TRBV11-2	TRBJ1-1	.	CASSLGGVNTEAFF	TGTGCCAGCAGCTTAGGGGGGGTGAACACTGAAGCTTTCTTT
TRBD2	TRBV4-1	TRBJ2-3	.	CASSPSFFREGSDADTQYF	TGCGCCAGCAGCCCGAGTTTTTTCAGGGAGGGTAGTGATGCAGATACGCAGTATTTT
.	TRBV7-8	TRBJ1-1	.	CASSFSLGVNTEAFF	TGTGCCAGCAGCTTTTCCCTCGGGGTGAACACTGAAGCTTTCTTT
.	TRBV28	TRBJ1-2	few	CASSLFRGVYGYTF	TGTGCCAGCAGTTTATTCCGGGGAGTTTATGGCTACACCTTC
TRBD1	TRBV5-6	TRBJ1-2	.	CASSLSQGVANYGYTF	TGTGCCAGCAGCCTTTCACAGGGGGTGGCTAACTATGGCTACACCTTC
TRBD1	TRBV7-9	TRBJ1-2	.	CASSGSRDRARTNYGYTF	TGTGCCAGCAGCGGCTCCCGGGACAGGGCTAGGACTAACTATGGCTACACCTTC
TRBD1	TRBV11-2	TRBJ2-7	.	CASSLGTGGGYEQYF	TGTGCCAGCAGCTTAGGGACAGGGGGCGGGTACGAGCAGTACTTC
TRBD1	TRBV6-5	TRBJ1-2	.	CASSKTGGGYGYTF	TGTGCCAGCAGCAAGACAGGGGGCGGGTATGGCTACACCTTC
TRBD1	TRBV5-4	TRBJ2-2	once	CASSLQGVDTGELFF	TGTGCCAGCAGCTTGCAGGGGGTTGACACCGGGGAGCTGTTTTTT
.	TRBV11-2	TRBJ2-7	.	CASSLAGVIQNEQYF	TGTGCCAGCAGCTTAGCGGGGGTCATCCAGAACGAGCAGTACTTC
.	TRBV5-4	TRBJ2-5	.	CASSVRSGETQYF	TGTGCCAGCAGCGTCCGATCAGGCGAGACCCAGTACTTC
TRBD1	TRBV15	TRBJ1-1	.	CATSREFQGAIKAFF	TGTGCCACCAGCAGAGAATTCCAGGGGGCGATTAAAGCTTTCTTT
TRBD1	TRBV7-2	TRBJ1-5	.	CASSDRGGQPQHF	TGTGCCAGCAGCGACAGGGGGGGACAGCCCCAGCATTTT
.	TRBV28	TRBJ1-6	.	CASRSTGYTLHF	TGTGCCAGCAGATCGACAGGTTACACCCTCCACTTT
TRBD1	TRBV20-1	TRBJ2-7	.	CSAPMDRERYF	TGCAGTGCTCCGATGGACAGGGAGCGGTACTTC
.	TRBV7-2	TRBJ2-3	.	CASSFPGGRPDTQYF	TGTGCCAGCAGCTTTCCTGGGGGCCGGCCAGATACGCAGTATTTT
TRBD1	TRBV23-1	TRBJ2-5	.	CASSQFWDSLRETQYF	TGCGCCAGCAGTCAATTTTGGGACAGTTTGAGGGAGACCCAGTACTTC
TRBD1	TRBV6-6	TRBJ1-2	once	CASSPSRTGRRGYTF	TGTGCCAGCAGTCCGAGTAGGACAGGGCGGAGGGGCTACACCTTC
TRBD1	TRBV7-9	TRBJ1-4	.	CSSSPRGQGNEKLFF	TGTTCCAGCAGCCCCAGGGGACAGGGGAATGAAAAACTGTTTTTT
TRBD1	TRBV9	TRBJ1-1	.	CASSVGTGAGAFF	TGTGCCAGCAGCGTAGGGACAGGGGCCGGAGCTTTCTTT
.	TRBV9	TRBJ1-2	.	CASEGYYGYTF	TGTGCCAGCGAGGGATACTATGGCTACACCTTC
.	TRBV27	TRBJ2-2	few	CASSWGRNTGELFF	TGTGCCAGCAGTTGGGGGAGGAATACCGGGGAGCTGTTTTTT
TRBD1	TRBV5-1	TRBJ1-2	.	CASSYDREFYGYTF	TGCGCCAGCAGCTACGACAGGGAATTTTATGGCTACACCTTC
TRBD1	TRBV9	TRBJ1-1	.	CASSFGQGMNTEAFF	TGTGCCAGCAGCTTCGGACAGGGAATGAACACTGAAGCTTTCTTT
TRBD2	TRBV6-5	TRBJ2-1	few	CASSLAGGRNEQFF	TGTGCCAGCAGTCTAGCGGGGGGCAGAAATGAGCAGTTCTTC
.	TRBV6-5	TRBJ2-7	.	CASSTGYEQYF	TGTGCCAGCAGTACAGGTTACGAGCAGTACTTC
TRBD2	TRBV9	TRBJ2-7	.	CASSVGGLAGAYEQYF	TGTGCCAGCAGCGTAGGGGGACTAGCGGGGGCCTACGAGCAGTACTTC
.	TRBV5-6	TRBJ1-5	.	CASSLQGAGMLSNQPQHF	TGTGCCAGCAGCTTACAGGGAGCAGGCATGTTGAGCAATCAGCCCCAGCATTTT
TRBD1	TRBV4-2	TRBJ2-3	.	CASSQVGTANTDTQYF	TGTGCCAGCAGCCAAGTTGGGACAGCGAACACAGATACGCAGTATTTT
.	TRBV29-1	TRBJ2-7	.	CSVERLGGEQYF	TGCAGCGTTGAACGACTAGGCGGCGAGCAGTACTTC
.	TRBV19	TRBJ1-4	.	CASSRRSATNEKLFF	TGTGCCAGTAGTCGCAGGTCTGCAACTAATGAAAAACTGTTTTTT
.	TRBV20-1	TRBJ2-7	.	CSARAGYEQYF	TGCAGTGCTAGGGCGGGCTACGAGCAGTACTTC
TRBD2	TRBV7-2	TRBJ2-3	.	CASSSRTSRDTQYF	TGTGCCAGCAGCTCGAGGACTAGCCGAGATACGCAGTATTTT
TRBD2	TRBV13	TRBJ2-3	.	CASSLRGLRGLAGAGDTQYF	TGTGCCAGCAGCTTACGCGGCCTCCGGGGACTAGCGGGGGCAGGAGATACGCAGTATTTT
.	TRBV28	TRBJ1-4	few	CASSSIYPQVF	TGTGCCAGCAGTTCAATTTACCCTCAGGTTTTT
.	TRBV5-1	TRBJ1-2	.	CASSLGFREAIYGYTF	TGCGCCAGCAGCTTGGGATTCCGGGAGGCGATTTATGGCTACACCTTC
.	TRBV11-2	TRBJ2-7	.	CASSLGGGGEQYF	TGTGCCAGCAGCTTGGGCGGAGGTGGCGAGCAGTACTTC
.	TRBV29-1	TRBJ1-5	.	CSAGFSNQPQHF	TGCAGCGCAGGGTTCAGCAATCAGCCCCAGCATTTT
.	TRBV6-1	TRBJ1-4	once	CASSEAIRWQRGEKLFF	TGTGCCAGCAGTGAAGCTATTCGTTGGCAGAGAGGGGAAAAACTGTTTTTT
.	TRBV6-5	TRBJ2-7	.	CASSSAGYEQYF	TGTGCCAGCAGTTCAGCAGGCTACGAGCAGTACTTC
TRBD2	TRBV29-1	TRBJ2-1	few	CSVPKGASGNSYNEQFF	TGCAGCGTCCCAAAGGGAGCTAGCGGGAACTCCTACAATGAGCAGTTCTTC